One and the same sample provided the 23 T cell receptor beta chains below, sequenced in a study of cytomegalovirus exposure and HLA in healthy donors. The assay was immunoSEQ multiplex PCR, and TCRdb's table has in-frame clones only and misses some. The table shows a few hundred thousand clones, with roughly 90% occurring only once. Source material: PBMCs. These receptor sequences come from a woman aged 18-35 years in good health and CMV-seronegative.

This chain uses TRBV15 with TRBJ2-1, with D tentatively TRBD2 (5 bases). In germline, CDR1 is LNHNV, CDR2 YYDKDF (reference sequence). V was pared by 1 base and J by 2 bases, with 18 bases between. The CDR3 is 18 residues long. CDR3 bases: TGTGCCACCAGCAGAGTCTCCCTCGTGGGAGAAGCCTACAATGAGCAGTTCTTC. This encodes CATSRVSLVGEAYNEQFF.

The rearrangement joins TRBV28 to TRBJ2-7, with a weak D call TRBD1 (5 bases). This CDR3 is 13 amino acids long. V dropped 3 bases and J dropped 2 bases, with 8 bases sitting between them. Germline CDR1 is MDHEN and CDR2 is SYDVKM. DNA of the CDR3: TGTGCCAGCAGTTTTCAGACAGCCTACGAGCAGTACTTC. Encoded protein: CASSFQTAYEQYF.

V gene TRBV27 combines with J gene TRBJ2-3; 11 bases are shared with TRBD1. Germline V gene data show CDR1 as MNHEY and CDR2 as SMNVEV (reference sequence). V gave up 2 bases and J gave up 4 bases; unmatched junction bases: 8. The CDR3 consists of 17 residues. The CDR3: CASSLRLRTGGPDTQYF. For the CDR3, the DNA is TGTGCCAGCAGTTTACGCCTTAGGACAGGGGGCCCAGATACGCAGTATTTT.

This clone came up once. This rearrangement joins TRBV2 to TRBJ2-3; 12 bases agree with TRBD2. The CDR3 covers 16 residues. The ends lost 6 bases at V and 5 bases at J; junction bases unmatched: 9. Germline V gives CDR1 SNHLY, CDR2 FYNNEI. For the CDR3, the DNA is TGTGCCAGCAGAGAGATACTAGCGGGGGGACAAGATACGCAGTATTTT. Translation: CASREILAGGQDTQYF.

Here the CDR3 DNA reads TGCGCCAGCAGCTTGACAGTGAACACTGAAGCTTTCTTT. Its protein product is CASSLTVNTEAFF. This chain joins TRBV4-3 and TRBJ1-1; a possible D gene is TRBD1 (5 bases). This CDR3 comprises 13 residues. Germline V gives CDR1 LGHNA, CDR2 YSLEER. Deletions cut 5 bases from V and 0 bases from J, with 7 bases between.

V and J are TRBV5-1 and TRBJ2-7, with 8 positions matching TRBD1. The germline CDR1 and CDR2 sequences are SGHRS and YFSETQ. V lost 1 base to trimming and J lost 5 bases; unmatched junction nucleotides: 5. This CDR3 spans 14 amino acids. CDR3 loop: CASSLMTGDDEQYF. The DNA for the CDR3 is TGCGCCAGCAGCTTGATGACAGGGGATGACGAGCAGTACTTC.

The J gene is TRBJ2-3, the V gene TRBV12-5; unclear D gene. Germline V gene lookup returns CDR1 LGHNT and CDR2 FRNRAP. V gave up 1 base and J gave up 0 bases, with 11 bases separating them. CDR3 length equals 16 residues. CDR3 region: CASGLAGPASTDTQYF. The CDR3 DNA reads as TGTGCTAGTGGTTTGGCTGGGCCGGCTAGCACAGATACGCAGTATTTT.

The J gene is TRBJ1-3, the V gene TRBV29-1; D perhaps matches TRBD1 (5 bases). CDR1 is SQVTM and CDR2 is ANQGSEA in the germline V gene. The V end was cut by 3 bases, the J end by 4 bases, with 22 bases between. The CDR3 totals 17 residues. CDR3 amino acids: CSVDVGLSGNKGNTIYF. Written as DNA, the CDR3 is TGCAGCGTTGATGTCGGTTTGTCAGGGAATAAGGGAAACACCATATATTTT.

The rearrangement uses TRBV2 and TRBJ1-4; no clear D gene. Trimming took 3 bases from V and 8 from J, leaving 16 bases between them. The length of the CDR3 is 15 residues. Germline CDR1 SNHLY, CDR2 FYNNEI. This CDR3 is CASSEAGTFGEKLFF. Here the CDR3 DNA reads TGTGCCAGCAGTGAGGCAGGCACTTTTGGGGAAAAACTGTTTTTT.

The rearrangement joins TRBV7-3 to TRBJ1-1, with 7 nucleotides matching TRBD1. V gave up 5 bases and J gave up 0 bases; unmatched junction bases: 3. Germline V gene lookup returns CDR1 SGHTA and CDR2 FQGTGA. This CDR3 region has 14 residues. The CDR3 sequence: CASSRGTVNTEAFF. The CDR3 nucleotides are TGTGCCAGCAGCCGAGGGACAGTGAACACTGAAGCTTTCTTT.

This chain links TRBV19 with TRBJ2-7; weak D call: TRBD1 (6 bases). The CDR3 contains 14 residues. Germline loops: CDR1 LNHDA, CDR2 SQIVND (reference sequence). Trimming pared 3 bases from V and 5 bases from J, leaving 14 bases between. This CDR3 is CASSIRDKSDEQYF. DNA of the CDR3: TGTGCCAGTAGTATCCGGGACAAATCCGACGAGCAGTACTTC.

This sequence joins TRBV9 and TRBJ2-3; 10 nucleotides agree with TRBD2. This CDR3 is built from 17 residues. The V gene's germline CDR1 is SGDLS and CDR2 YYNGEE. V lost 3 bases to trimming and J lost 6 bases; unmatched junction nucleotides: 13. The CDR3 sequence: CASSDGSGRALWDTQYF. In nucleotides, the CDR3 is TGTGCCAGCAGCGACGGGAGCGGGAGGGCCCTCTGGGATACGCAGTATTTT.

V is TRBV7-3 and J is TRBJ2-6; D not certain. The CDR3 has 14 residues. Trimming left V 5 bases short and J 0 bases short, with 5 bases between. The germline CDR1 and CDR2 sequences are SGHTA and FQGTGA. CDR3 in amino acids: CASSVNSGANVLTF. CDR3 sequence (DNA): TGTGCCAGCAGCGTCAACTCTGGGGCCAACGTCCTGACTTTC.

The chain employs TRBV25-1 and TRBJ2-5, with D maybe TRBD2 (5 bases). This CDR3 has 11 amino acids. Germline CDR1 is MGHDK and CDR2 is SYGVNS. V lost 4 bases and J lost 5, with 5 bases in between. The CDR3 coding sequence is TGTGCCAGCAGTGGGAGGGAGACCCAGTACTTC. Translating it yields CASSGRETQYF.

The CDR3 nucleotides read TGTGCCAGCACCCAAACCAGGGGGCGCGACGGGGAGACCCAGTACTTC. Translation gives CASTQTRGRDGETQYF. This sequence joins TRBV7-6 and TRBJ2-5, with 8 nucleotides matching TRBD1. CDR1 is SGHVS and CDR2 is FNYEAQ in the germline V gene. CDR3 size: 16 residues. V was clipped by 7 bases and J by 5 bases; unmatched bases: 15.

V usage is TRBV28 and J usage is TRBJ2-1, with 13 bases fitting TRBD2. The trim removed 3 bases at V and 8 bases at J, leaving 13 bases unmatched. The CDR3 covers 18 residues. Germline V gives CDR1 MDHEN, CDR2 SYDVKM. CDR3 loop: CASSLGLAGKVGFYEQFF. Here the CDR3 DNA reads TGTGCCAGCAGTTTGGGACTAGCGGGAAAGGTTGGGTTTTATGAGCAGTTCTTC.

The CDR3, as DNA: TGTGCCAGCAGCTGGGGGGGGAGCGCGGGCTCCTACGAGCAGTACTTC. Its protein product is CASSWGGSAGSYEQYF. The rearrangement joins TRBV11-2 to TRBJ2-7; TRBD2 aligns across 7 bases. V lost 4 bases, J lost 0 bases, and 9 bases stayed unmatched. This CDR3 is 16 amino acids long. Germline V CDR1 and CDR2: SGHAT, FQNNGV.

The rearrangement links TRBV5-4 to TRBJ2-3, with D perhaps TRBD2 (5 bases). The CDR3 length is 16 residues. In germline, CDR1 is SGHNT, CDR2 YYREEE (reference sequence). V was cut by 0 bases and J by 0 bases, with 11 bases left in between. The CDR3 sequence is CASSLVLSGSTDTQYF. As DNA, the CDR3 is TGTGCCAGCAGCTTGGTGCTCAGCGGAAGCACAGATACGCAGTATTTT. The variable domain in full, completed from reference TRBV5-4 and TRBJ2-3, reads ETGVTQSPTHLIKTRGQQVTLRCSSQSGHNTVSWYQQALGQGPQFIFQYYREEENGRGNFPPRFSGLQFPNYSSELNVNALELDDSALYLCASSLVLSGSTDTQYFGPGTRLTVL.

The genes are TRBV27 and TRBJ1-4; TRBD1 agrees at 7 bases. The CDR3 is made up of 13 amino acids. Trimming removed 8 bases from V and 7 bases from J; junction bases left unmatched: 7. The germline V gene encodes CDR1 MNHEY and CDR2 SMNVEV (reference sequence). In nucleotides, the CDR3 is TGTGCCAGCGACAGGGTTTTACGTGAAAAACTGTTTTTT. Translated, it gives CASDRVLREKLFF.

The chain joins TRBV11-2 to TRBJ2-5, with D maybe TRBD1 (6 bases). This CDR3 is 17 amino acids long. Trimming stripped 5 bases from V and 0 bases from J, with 19 bases between. Germline values: CDR1 SGHAT, CDR2 FQNNGV. CDR3 nucleotides: TGTGCCAGCAGCCCAATGGGCAGGGGCCGCTACCAAGAGACCCAGTACTTC. Translated, it gives CASSPMGRGRYQETQYF.

V usage is TRBV25-1 and J usage is TRBJ2-3, with 11 bases lining up with TRBD2. Germline lookup yields CDR1 MGHDK and CDR2 SYGVNS. V gave up 5 bases and J gave up 3 bases; unmatched junction bases: 1. The CDR3 runs 14 residues. The CDR3 sequence: CASSWTSGTDTQYF. In DNA, the CDR3 is TGTGCCAGCAGTTGGACTAGCGGGACAGATACGCAGTATTTT.

V and J are TRBV27 and TRBJ1-5; unclear D gene. Germline assignment: CDR1 MNHEY and CDR2 SMNVEV (reference sequence). Trimming shortened V by 3 bases and J by 6 bases, and 12 bases separated the two germline ends. CDR3 length: 14 amino acids. CDR3 DNA: TGTGCCAGCAGTTTTAGTCGCTTCGGTCAGCCCCAGCATTTT. Its translation: CASSFSRFGQPQHF.

This sequence joins TRBV27 and TRBJ1-2, with TRBD1 matching over 10 bases. CDR1 MNHEY and CDR2 SMNVEV come from the germline V gene (reference sequence). V lost 0 bases, J lost 7 bases, and 5 bases stayed unmatched. The CDR3 is made up of 15 amino acids. The CDR3 bases are TGTGCCAGCAGTTTATCCCCGTGGACAGGGGGTGGCTACACCTTC. Translation: CASSLSPWTGGGYTF.